The present entry profiles one T cell receptor (beta chain) with its context. Antigen: not known. The data were taken from a study of cytomegalovirus exposure and HLA in healthy donors. Overall study findings and caveats: Analysis performed later showed TCR beta chains linked to HLA being more clonally expanded than equally common others. The authors later found most CMV-associated TCR beta chains appeared HLA-restricted. Sequences of the TCR beta chain were said to predict the HLA-A and HLA-B alleles of most subjects accurately.

The study ran its PCR with 60 Vbeta and 13 Jbeta primers. In the authors' methods: Later analysis identified 80 million to 90 million unique TCR beta chains, 10 million to 12 million shared. Only in-frame clones appear in the TCRdb table, and some are missing; sequencing was by immunoSEQ multiplex PCR. That table furnishes V, J and clone size, whereas the DNA furnished D and trimming. Of around 170,000 clones listed, around 85% are singletons. The CDR3 sequence is 13 residues long. Trimming left V 7 bases short and J 3 bases short, with 13 bases between. Germline CDR1 is SNHLY and CDR2 is FYNNEI. This sequence joins TRBV2 and TRBJ2-7; a weak D match, TRBD1 (5 bases). Sequences were obtained from PBMCs. The receptor was isolated from a man aged 40-49 years in good health and CMV-seropositive. In DNA, the CDR3 is TGTGCCAGCAATATCGTCAGGGACTACGAGCAGTACTTC. Protein product: CASNIVRDYEQYF.